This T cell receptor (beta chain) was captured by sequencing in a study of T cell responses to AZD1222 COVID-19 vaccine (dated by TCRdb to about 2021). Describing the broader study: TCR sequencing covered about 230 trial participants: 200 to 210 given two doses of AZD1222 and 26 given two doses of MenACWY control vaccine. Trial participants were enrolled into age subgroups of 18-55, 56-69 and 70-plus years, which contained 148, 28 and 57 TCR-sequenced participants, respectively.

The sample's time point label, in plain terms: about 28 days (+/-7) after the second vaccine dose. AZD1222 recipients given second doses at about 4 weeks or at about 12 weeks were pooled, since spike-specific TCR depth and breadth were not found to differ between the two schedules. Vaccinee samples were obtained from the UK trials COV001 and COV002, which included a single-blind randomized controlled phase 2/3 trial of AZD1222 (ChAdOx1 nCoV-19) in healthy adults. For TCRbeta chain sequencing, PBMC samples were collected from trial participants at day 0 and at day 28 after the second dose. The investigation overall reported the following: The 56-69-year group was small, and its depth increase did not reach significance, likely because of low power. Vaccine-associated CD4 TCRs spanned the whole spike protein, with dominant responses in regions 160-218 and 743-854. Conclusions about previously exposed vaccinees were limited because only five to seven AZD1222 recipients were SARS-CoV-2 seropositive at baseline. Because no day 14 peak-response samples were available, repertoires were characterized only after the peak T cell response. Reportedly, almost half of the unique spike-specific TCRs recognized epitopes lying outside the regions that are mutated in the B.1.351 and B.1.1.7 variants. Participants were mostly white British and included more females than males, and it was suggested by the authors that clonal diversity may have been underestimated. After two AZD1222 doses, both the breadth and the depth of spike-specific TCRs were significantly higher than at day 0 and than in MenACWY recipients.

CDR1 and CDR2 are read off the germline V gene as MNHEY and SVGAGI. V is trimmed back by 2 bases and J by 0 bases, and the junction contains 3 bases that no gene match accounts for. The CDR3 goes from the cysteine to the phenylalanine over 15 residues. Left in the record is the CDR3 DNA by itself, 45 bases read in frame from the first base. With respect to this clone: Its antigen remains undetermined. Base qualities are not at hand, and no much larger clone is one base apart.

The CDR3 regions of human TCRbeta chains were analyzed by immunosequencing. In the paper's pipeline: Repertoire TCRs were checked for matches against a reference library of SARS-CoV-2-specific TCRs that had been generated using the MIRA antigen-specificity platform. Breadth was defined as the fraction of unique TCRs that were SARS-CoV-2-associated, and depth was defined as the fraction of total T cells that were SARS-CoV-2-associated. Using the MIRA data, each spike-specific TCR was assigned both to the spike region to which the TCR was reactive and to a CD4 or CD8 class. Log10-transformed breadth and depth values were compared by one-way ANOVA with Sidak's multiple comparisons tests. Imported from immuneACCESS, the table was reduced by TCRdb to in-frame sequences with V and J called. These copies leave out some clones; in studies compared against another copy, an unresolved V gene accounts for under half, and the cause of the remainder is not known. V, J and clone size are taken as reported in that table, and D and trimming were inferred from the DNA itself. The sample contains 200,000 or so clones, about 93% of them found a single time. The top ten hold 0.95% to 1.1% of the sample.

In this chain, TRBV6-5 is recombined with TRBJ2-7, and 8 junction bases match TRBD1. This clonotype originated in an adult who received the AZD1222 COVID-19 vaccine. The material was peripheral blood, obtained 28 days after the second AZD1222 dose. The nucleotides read TGTGCCAGCAGTTACAGGGACAGGTTCTCCTACGAGCAGTACTTC. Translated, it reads CASSYRDRFSYEQYF.